A single sample gave rise to the 24 T cell receptor beta chains below, sequenced in a study of cytomegalovirus exposure and HLA in healthy donors. The data were produced by immunoSEQ multiplex PCR, yet TCRdb's version contains in-frame clones alone and is incomplete. Among 300,000 to 350,000 clones listed, approximately 86% were seen once. The source material was PBMCs. The receptor set was obtained from a man aged 30-40 years in good health and CMV-seronegative.

The chain uses TRBV5-1 and TRBJ1-2; the D gene is possibly TRBD1 (6 bases). The CDR3 has 14 amino acids. CDR1 is SGHRS, CDR2 YFSETQ, per germline. V dropped 0 bases and J dropped 4 bases, with 10 bases sitting between them. CDR3 DNA: TGCGCCAGCAGCTTGGGGACAGTAAGCTATGGCTACACCTTC. This codes for CASSLGTVSYGYTF. Full variable domain (rest looked up from reference TRBV5-1 and TRBJ1-2): KAGVTQTPRYLIKTRGQQVTLSCSPISGHRSVSWYQQTPGQGLQFLFEYFSETQRNKGNFPGRFSGRQFSNSRSEMNVSTLELGDSALYLCASSLGTVSYGYTFGSGTRLTVV.

The V call is TRBV10-3, the J call TRBJ2-6; D remains ambiguous. This CDR3 region has 15 residues. Between the trimmed V and J ends, which lost 0 bases and 2 bases, there was a span of 5 bases. Germline loops: CDR1 ENHRY, CDR2 SYGVKD. The CDR3 DNA reads as TGTGCCATCAGTGAGTCCTCCCCTGGGGCCAACGTCCTGACTTTC. Protein product: CAISESSPGANVLTF.

V is TRBV9 and J is TRBJ1-2, with D unresolved. The CDR3 is made up of 15 amino acids. V lost 0 bases and J 1 base, leaving 10 bases between the germline ends. CDR1 is SGDLS and CDR2 is YYNGEE in the germline V gene. CDR3 coding DNA: TGTGCCAGCAGCGTAGTTACAGATGATAACTATGGCTACACCTTC. Protein: CASSVVTDDNYGYTF.

The V gene is TRBV29-1, the J gene TRBJ2-1, with D tentatively TRBD2 (5 bases). Germline CDR1 SQVTM, CDR2 ANQGSEA. The germline V and J ends were trimmed by 5 bases and 1 base, with 9 bases remaining between them. This CDR3 region has 13 residues. CDR3 sequence reads: CSVMTGSYNEQFF. In nucleotides, the CDR3 is TGCAGCGTTATGACGGGGTCCTACAATGAGCAGTTCTTC.

The chain combines TRBV7-2 with TRBJ1-3; 9 bases are shared with TRBD1. The CDR3 runs to 17 residues. Trimming at V came to 5 bases and at J to 0 bases, leaving 8 bases not matched to a gene. Germline CDR1 reads SGHTA; CDR2 reads FQGNSA. CDR3 nucleotides: TGTGCCAGCAGCCACTACAGGGGGCTTTCCTCTGGAAACACCATATATTTT. Translating it yields CASSHYRGLSSGNTIYF.

This chain links TRBV4-1 with TRBJ2-3; TRBD2 agrees at 7 bases. Germline V CDR1 and CDR2: MGHRA, YSYEKL. V lost 8 bases, J lost 3 bases, and 11 bases stayed unmatched. The CDR3 totals 15 residues. CDR3 DNA sequence: TGCGCCAGCGGCGAGATGCGCGGGGGAACAGATACGCAGTATTTT. Protein product: CASGEMRGGTDTQYF.

This chain uses TRBV6-1 with TRBJ1-2; 10 nucleotides agree with TRBD1. V was pared by 8 bases and J by 8 bases, with 11 bases of the junction left unmatched. This CDR3 has 14 amino acids. CDR1 and CDR2 from the germline V gene are MNHNS and SASEGT. In DNA form, the CDR3 reads TGTGCCAGCGTCGGGACAGGGGTTTTGGGGGGCTACACCTTC. It encodes CASVGTGVLGGYTF.

The gene calls are TRBV6-5 and TRBJ2-1; 7 bases line up with TRBD1. The CDR3 covers 15 residues. Germline CDR1 and CDR2: MNHEY and SVGAGI. The trim removed 5 bases at V and 4 bases at J, leaving 8 bases unmatched. CDR3: CASSQPGQRYNEQFF. The CDR3 DNA reads TGTGCCAGCAGTCAGCCGGGACAGCGATACAATGAGCAGTTCTTC.

The chain recombines TRBV27 with TRBJ1-6; 9 bases fit TRBD1. The CDR3 has 15 residues. Losses at the gene ends were 6 bases for V and 2 bases for J; bases not matched to a gene: 2. CDR1 is MNHEY and CDR2 is SMNVEV in the germline V gene (reference sequence). This CDR3 is CASRDRGTYNSPLHF. DNA of the CDR3: TGTGCCAGCAGGGACAGGGGTACCTATAATTCACCCCTCCACTTT.

The rearrangement joins TRBV5-1 to TRBJ1-1, with D uncertain. This CDR3 spans 13 amino acids. Trimming pared 4 bases from V and 2 bases from J, leaving 9 bases between. The germline CDR1 and CDR2 sequences are SGHRS and YFSETQ. In nucleotides, the CDR3 is TGCGCCAGCAGCCCAGGATATAACACTGAAGCTTTCTTT. Translated, it gives CASSPGYNTEAFF.

This clone was detected ten times or more. CDR3 coding DNA: TGTGCCAGCAGGGACATAAGGGAATCACAGCCCCAGCATTTT. Translating gives CASRDIRESQPQHF. The chain employs TRBV6-1 and TRBJ1-5; D is possibly TRBD1 (5 bases). V was clipped by 6 bases and J by 7 bases, with 16 bases between them. The CDR3 covers 14 residues. Germline loops: CDR1 MNHNS, CDR2 SASEGT.

This chain joins TRBV29-1 and TRBJ2-3, with D tentatively TRBD1 (6 bases). The CDR3 runs to 15 residues. The germline V and J ends were trimmed by 2 bases and 0 bases, with 12 bases remaining between them. Looked up from germline, CDR1 is SQVTM and CDR2 is ANQGSEA. The CDR3 spells CSVEYTGTSTDTQYF. The CDR3 nucleotides read TGCAGCGTTGAATATACAGGGACAAGCACAGATACGCAGTATTTT.

The rearrangement joins TRBV19 to TRBJ1-2; TRBD1 might be the D (6 bases). The germline gives CDR1 LNHDA, CDR2 SQIVND (reference sequence). The CDR3 totals 14 residues. Trimming shortened V by 2 bases and J by 8 bases, and 15 bases separated the two germline ends. Written as DNA, the CDR3 is TGTGCCAGTAGTATATTACAGGGCGTGTTCGGCTACACCTTC. Its protein is CASSILQGVFGYTF.

CDR3 in amino acids: CASSMASGSLSYEQYF. CDR3 DNA sequence: TGTGCCAGCAGCATGGCCTCCGGGAGCCTCTCCTACGAGCAGTACTTC. The V call is TRBV7-2, the J call TRBJ2-7; D might be TRBD2 (6 bases). The CDR3 sequence is 16 residues long. V dropped 5 bases and J dropped 0 bases, with 17 bases sitting between them. Germline lookup yields CDR1 SGHTA and CDR2 FQGNSA.

This clone was detected only a few times. The CDR3 loop reads CASSLDGTSTDTQYF. The CDR3 nucleotides are TGTGCCAGCAGCTTGGACGGGACTAGCACAGATACGCAGTATTTT. The chain combines TRBV5-5 with TRBJ2-3, with a weak D call TRBD2 (6 bases). V was pared by 0 bases and J by 0 bases, with 8 bases between. Germline assignment: CDR1 SGHKS and CDR2 YYEKEE (reference sequence). The CDR3 contains 15 residues.

This clone was observed a single time. This sequence joins TRBV19 and TRBJ1-5, with D hard to call. V was pared by 2 bases and J by 3 bases, with 5 bases between. Looked up from germline, CDR1 is LNHDA and CDR2 is SQIVND (reference sequence). CDR3 length: 13 amino acids. The CDR3 sequence: CASSILANQPQHF. Here the CDR3 DNA reads TGTGCCAGTAGTATATTGGCCAATCAGCCCCAGCATTTT.

Details on this clone: Other DNA sequences in the same sample also yield this CDR3. The chain carries TRBV18 and TRBJ2-7; tentative D call: TRBD2 (5 bases). CDR1 and CDR2 (germline): KGHSH, LQKENI. The length of the CDR3 is 13 residues. With 3 bases removed from V and 1 base from J, the gap between germline ends came to 7 bases. This CDR3 reads CASSPPGSYEQYF. CDR3 in DNA: TGTGCCAGCTCACCCCCGGGATCCTACGAGCAGTACTTC.

This clone showed up just once. The V gene is TRBV6-5, the J gene TRBJ2-1; possible D gene TRBD1, 6 bases. CDR3 length: 13 residues. Looked up from germline, CDR1 is MNHEY and CDR2 is SVGAGI. Trimming pared 5 bases from V and 9 bases from J, leaving 14 bases between. The chain's CDR3 is CASSKTGLAEQFF. The CDR3 DNA sequence: TGTGCCAGCAGTAAAACAGGGCTGGCTGAGCAGTTCTTC.

This clone appeared a few times. The chain recombines TRBV7-2 with TRBJ1-2, with TRBD1 matching 7 bases. Germline V CDR1 and CDR2: SGHTA, FQGNSA. V lost 5 bases and J lost 4; bases outside the gene matches: 7. The CDR3 contains 14 residues. The CDR3 region has the DNA TGTGCCAGCAGCCCAGGGGGGTTTCTCTATGGCTACACCTTC. It specifies CASSPGGFLYGYTF.

V is TRBV18 and J is TRBJ1-1, with a possible D match to TRBD1 (6 bases). Looked up from germline, CDR1 is KGHSH and CDR2 is LQKENI. The CDR3 spans 15 residues. Trimming cost V 4 bases and J 5 bases, with 17 bases left between them. Here the CDR3 DNA reads TGTGCCAGCTCACGGTACAGGGACATAGGGACTGAAGCTTTCTTT. Its translation: CASSRYRDIGTEAFF.

Concerning this clone: One junction end does not reproduce the germline sequence, and a read error may be involved. The chain has TRBV19 and TRBJ1-1; D uncertain. Germline V gene lookup returns CDR1 LNHDA and CDR2 SQIVND (reference sequence). This CDR3 region has 12 residues. The CDR3 region has the DNA TGTGCCAGTAGTATCCCCCCCACTGAGGCTTTCTTT. Protein: CASSIPPTEAFF.

The CDR3 region is CASRMSGLTSYEQYF. CDR3 DNA: TGCGCCAGCAGGATGTCGGGACTCACCTCCTACGAGCAGTACTTC. V usage is TRBV5-1 and J usage is TRBJ2-7, with a tentative D call TRBD2 (6 bases). The CDR3 consists of 15 residues. Trimming removed 5 bases at V and 0 bases at J, with 15 bases between. CDR1 is SGHRS and CDR2 is YFSETQ in the germline V gene.

V and J are TRBV10-1 and TRBJ2-1; TRBD2 aligns across 10 bases. V was clipped by 3 bases and J by 6 bases; unmatched bases: 8. Germline V CDR1 and CDR2: WNHNN, SYGVQD (reference sequence). This CDR3 has 16 residues. CDR3 protein: CASSDLAGARGNEQFF. For the CDR3, the DNA is TGCGCCAGCAGTGACCTAGCGGGGGCCAGGGGCAATGAGCAGTTCTTC.

J is TRBJ2-1 and V is TRBV7-2, with 10 bases aligning to TRBD2. The V segment lost 5 bases and the J segment 6 bases; nucleotides outside the gene matches: 7. Germline assignment: CDR1 SGHTA and CDR2 FQGNSA. The CDR3 is 15 amino acids. The DNA of the CDR3 is TGTGCCAGCAGCATCAGCGGGGGGGGACCCAATGAGCAGTTCTTC. Protein product: CASSISGGGPNEQFF.